This TCR beta chain is drawn from a study of T cell repertoires in cytomegalovirus infection. Study information: The authors used CMV epitopes that were HLA-C-restricted (recently identified) and HLA-B-restricted (well studied). Both a matching HLA type and CMV infection were indicated by public TCR beta signatures. Study findings and constraints: Cumulative frequency (of public TCR beta family members) identified carriers of CMV plus the relevant HLA. In two of eight donors, the top clonotype was HLA-C-restricted CMV-specific.

TCRdb fed the reads into MiXCR, producing one record per CDR3 protein. This table has about 85,000 distinct CDR3 sequences, 40% to 50% appearing once. Trimming cost V 6 bases and J 7 bases, with 13 bases left between them. The V gene's germline CDR1 is MNHNS and CDR2 SASEGT. The CDR3 runs to 13 residues. In the case of this clonotype: The antigen is not known.

The chain is built from TRBV6-1 and TRBJ1-5, with D hard to call. The clonotype originates from a human donor in good health (CMV status not recorded). Some clones in this sample may be carry-over from other donors' samples. The sequencing here drew on CD8+ T cells from cultured PBMCs, taken from culture after CMV antigen stimulation. DNA of the CDR3: TGTGCCAGCAGCCCGCTTGGGAAGCAGCCCCAGCATTTT. The encoded protein is CASSPLGKQPQHF.